Presented here are 22 T cell receptor beta chains from one specimen sequenced in a study of blood T cells in healthy people across ages. Primed by a sample-barcoded 5' primer and a J-beta primer mix, a second PCR proceeded for 7 to 11 cycles. MiXCR was run by TCRdb on the 5' RACE reads, yielding one entry per CDR3 protein. The sample shows 650,000 to 1,000,000 distinct CDR3 sequences, 36% of them seen only once. Sequencing was carried out using blood. The receptors here all came from a man aged 18 to 30 in good health.

The chain combines TRBV7-2 with TRBJ2-6; TRBD2 is a possible D gene (5 bases). This CDR3 is 18 amino acids long. Germline assignment: CDR1 SGHTA and CDR2 FQGNSA. Trimming stripped 5 bases from V and 3 bases from J, with 20 bases between. CDR3: CASSLLPPKRDGANVLTF. CDR3 nucleotide sequence: TGTGCCAGCAGCCTCCTACCTCCTAAGAGGGATGGGGCCAACGTCCTGACTTTC.

The chain carries TRBV7-2 and TRBJ2-3; D not resolved. Trimming cost V 5 bases and J 0 bases, with 9 bases left between them. The CDR3 totals 14 residues. The germline CDR1 and CDR2 sequences are SGHTA and FQGNSA. The CDR3 loop reads CASSPQHSTDTQYF. The DNA of the CDR3 is TGTGCCAGCAGCCCACAGCATAGCACAGATACGCAGTATTTT.

The rearrangement uses TRBV28 and TRBJ2-5; 8 nucleotides match TRBD2. With 6 bases clipped from V and 2 bases from J, the junction kept 5 bases outside the gene matches. The germline V gene has CDR1 MDHEN and CDR2 SYDVKM. The CDR3 runs to 14 residues. The CDR3: CASSPLAVQETQYF. The CDR3 DNA sequence: TGTGCCAGCAGCCCACTAGCGGTTCAAGAGACCCAGTACTTC.

The rearrangement joins TRBV14 to TRBJ2-3; 11 bases map to TRBD2. CDR3 length equals 18 residues. V was clipped by 1 base and J by 0 bases; unmatched bases: 6. Germline values: CDR1 SGHDN, CDR2 FVKESK. The DNA for the CDR3 is TGTGCCAGCAGCCAAGTCACTAGCGGGGGCCTTAGCACAGATACGCAGTATTTT. Protein product: CASSQVTSGGLSTDTQYF. The full variable domain, with the rest looked up from reference TRBV14 and TRBJ2-3, is EAGVTQFPSHSVIEKGQTVTLRCDPISGHDNLYWYRRVMGKEIKFLLHFVKESKQDESGMPNNRFLAERTGGTYSTLKVQPAELEDSGVYFCASSQVTSGGLSTDTQYFGPGTRLTVL.

In the case of this clonotype: The junction does not match germline at one end; this may be a read error. This rearrangement joins TRBV20-1 to TRBJ1-4; D not resolved. The CDR3 runs 16 residues. CDR1 and CDR2 from the germline V gene are DFQATT and SNEGSKA (reference sequence). The CDR3 here is CSARGVRGSANEKLFF. The CDR3 bases are TGCAGTGCTAGAGGAGTTCGGGGTTCTGCTAACGAAAAACTGTTTTTT.

This chain connects TRBV29-1 to TRBJ2-1; TRBD1 aligns across 7 bases. CDR1 is SQVTM and CDR2 is ANQGSEA in the germline V gene. The junction had 10 bases not matched to a gene; V was cut back by 6 bases and J by 5 bases. This CDR3 comprises 14 residues. This CDR3 is CSVMGTEDHNEQFF. The CDR3 bases are TGCAGCGTCATGGGGACAGAGGATCACAATGAGCAGTTCTTC.

This clonotype was counted between two and nine times. The chain couples TRBV7-8 to TRBJ1-6, with D hard to call. The germline V gene has CDR1 SGHVS and CDR2 FQNEAQ. The length of the CDR3 is 16 residues. Trimming pared 2 bases from V and 14 bases from J, leaving 22 bases between. The CDR3 DNA follows: TGTGCCAGCAGCTTAAGGAAGAAGGTTCCGGGCGCGTCCCTCCACTTT. Protein sequence: CASSLRKKVPGASLHF.

The V gene is TRBV20-1, the J gene TRBJ1-1; D gene ambiguous. The CDR3 covers 14 residues. Germline V gene lookup returns CDR1 DFQATT and CDR2 SNEGSKA (reference sequence). Trimming stripped 3 bases from V and 3 bases from J, with 14 bases between. CDR3 DNA sequence: TGCAGTGCTAGTGTCGGCATCGGGGACACTGAAGCTTTCTTT. Residues: CSASVGIGDTEAFF.

This clonotype was seen a few times. The gene calls are TRBV5-5 and TRBJ1-5, with a possible D match to TRBD1 (5 bases). V was pared by 2 bases and J by 5 bases, with 14 bases between. The germline V gene has CDR1 SGHKS and CDR2 YYEKEE (reference sequence). The CDR3 runs 15 residues. CDR3 amino acids: CASSFLGGTDQPQHF. Here the CDR3 DNA reads TGTGCCAGCAGCTTTCTTGGGGGGACTGATCAGCCCCAGCATTTT.

The genes are TRBV12-3 or TRBV12-4 and TRBJ1-6; D is unresolved. There are 16 residues in the CDR3. V lost 3 bases, J lost 5 bases, and 14 bases lay in between. CDR3 DNA: TGTGCCAGCAGTTTGGCGGGTTGGGCAGATAATTCACCCCTCCACTTT. This sequence encodes CASSLAGWADNSPLHF.

On this clonotype: A much bigger clone sits one base away, suggesting this may be a read error. DNA of the CDR3: TGTGCCAACAGCTTGGGACAGGGACGCACAGATACGCAGTATTTT. Encoded protein: CANSLGQGRTDTQYF. This rearrangement joins TRBV7-2 to TRBJ2-3; 9 bases are shared with TRBD1. Per germline, CDR1 SGHTA and CDR2 FQGNSA. The CDR3 totals 15 residues.

As DNA, the CDR3 is TGCAGTGCTAGAGAACGGGAGAACTATGGCTACACCTTC. It codes for CSARERENYGYTF. V and J are TRBV20-1 and TRBJ1-2; D is unresolved. The CDR3 runs to 13 residues. The germline CDR1 and CDR2 sequences are DFQATT and SNEGSKA (reference sequence). Trimming cost V 0 bases and J 2 bases, with 7 bases left between them.

This clonotype was detected only once. The rearrangement uses TRBV20-1 and TRBJ1-1; D is ambiguous. V lost 4 bases to trimming and J lost 1 base, with 10 bases between them. CDR1 and CDR2 from the germline V gene are DFQATT and SNEGSKA (reference sequence). This CDR3 has 13 residues. The CDR3 region is CSAIGRGNTEAFF. CDR3 coding DNA: TGCAGTGCTATAGGCAGAGGGAACACTGAAGCTTTCTTT.

This chain uses TRBV4-2 with TRBJ2-6; D could derive from TRBD1 or TRBD2 (5 bases each). Trimming shortened V by 4 bases and J by 2 bases, and 12 bases separated the two germline ends. Germline V gene sequence: CDR1 LGHNA, CDR2 YNFKEQ. The CDR3 is 16 amino acids. The CDR3 DNA is TGTGCCAGCAGCCCCCCGACGGGACCTGGGGCCAACGTCCTGACTTTC. This translates into CASSPPTGPGANVLTF.

The rearrangement uses TRBV4-3 and TRBJ1-1; D might be TRBD1 (6 bases). V was cut by 4 bases and J by 0 bases, with 18 bases left in between. Germline loops: CDR1 LGHNA, CDR2 YSLEER. The CDR3 covers 17 residues. The CDR3 loop is CASSPKSSRGMNTEAFF. The CDR3 DNA follows: TGCGCCAGCAGCCCAAAATCTTCCAGGGGCATGAACACTGAAGCTTTCTTT.

This clonotype was found a few times. The chain uses TRBV20-1 and TRBJ1-2, with D perhaps matching TRBD1 (6 bases). The V end lost 3 bases, the J end lost 7 bases, and 18 bases lay between the germline ends. Germline-derived CDR1 and CDR2 are DFQATT and SNEGSKA (reference sequence). The CDR3 loop spans 14 amino acids. Here the CDR3 DNA reads TGCAGTGCTAGTTCGGCGGGGGGCCATGGTGGCTACACCTTC. Its translation: CSASSAGGHGGYTF.

This clonotype was found a few times. The genes are TRBV12-3 or TRBV12-4 and TRBJ2-2, with D perhaps TRBD2 (6 bases). This CDR3 is built from 12 residues. V lost 8 bases to trimming and J lost 6 bases, with 10 bases between them. CDR3 bases: TGTGCCAGCGCGGGGCCCGCCGGGGAGCTGTTTTTT. Protein: CASAGPAGELFF.

This chain connects TRBV5-1 to TRBJ2-5; D remains ambiguous. The CDR3 is 16 amino acids. From germline, CDR1 is SGHRS and CDR2 YFSETQ. V was pared by 4 bases and J by 11 bases, with 27 bases between. CDR3 in DNA: TGCGCCAGCAGCGGGCACTCCCAGCTGATTGACAATGAGCAGTACTTC. This sequence encodes CASSGHSQLIDNEQYF.

The CDR3 DNA reads as TGTGCCAGCAGATCTCTGTCCGGGGAGACCCAGTACTTC. Encoded protein: CASRSLSGETQYF. The chain links TRBV7-9 to TRBJ2-5; D is ambiguous. Germline V gene lookup returns CDR1 SEHNR and CDR2 FQNEAQ (reference sequence). The V end was cut by 6 bases, the J end by 5 bases, with 13 bases between. The CDR3 is 13 amino acids.

On this clonotype itself: This could be a read error, since a much larger clone is one nucleotide away. The chain joins TRBV20-1 to TRBJ2-3; 8 nucleotides agree with TRBD2. The germline CDR1 and CDR2 sequences are DFQATT and SNEGSKA (reference sequence). The CDR3 runs to 14 residues. In DNA form, the CDR3 reads TGCAGGGTCAAGAGGACTAGCAGGGCGGATACGCAGTATTTT. The encoded protein is CRVKRTSRADTQYF.

Turning to this clonotype: A single base separates this from a much larger clone, so it may be a read error. This chain links TRBV12-3 or TRBV12-4 with TRBJ1-2, with 8 bases fitting TRBD1. J lost 0 bases, V lost 8 bases, and 14 bases had no gene match. The CDR3 totals 17 residues. The CDR3 loop is CASGPRTGRHTNYGYTF. The CDR3 nucleotides read TGTGCCAGCGGCCCTAGGACAGGGAGACATACTAACTATGGCTACACCTTC.

This clonotype was picked up a small number of times. The J gene is TRBJ2-3, the V gene TRBV5-1; D may be TRBD1 (6 bases). Between the trimmed V and J ends, which lost 2 bases and 2 bases, there was a span of 12 bases. The CDR3 length is 15 residues. Germline loops: CDR1 SGHRS, CDR2 YFSETQ. This CDR3 is CASSLQGLFTDTQYF. In DNA, the CDR3 is TGCGCCAGCAGCTTACAGGGATTGTTCACAGATACGCAGTATTTT.